Shown below are 21 T cell receptor beta chains from a single sample sequenced in a study of CD4+ T cells in melanoma (dated by TCRdb to 2021 to 2024). The library was generated by the immunoSEQ multiplex PCR assay. The clones in this table, taken by TCRdb from immuneACCESS, are in-frame only. Not every clone is retained; where verified, under half of the shortfall comes from an unresolved V gene, and the cause of the rest is unknown. Present in this sample are 9,500 or so clones, less than 80% of which were seen just once. In total, the top ten clones hold around 22% of the sample. The material sequenced was cells from a culture (not recorded whether cultured in vitro). The receptors originated from a human donor with melanoma.

This chain joins TRBV10-1 and TRBJ2-5, with D possibly TRBD2 on 5 matching bases. V was pared by 3 bases and J by 7 bases, with 6 bases between. CDR3 length: 11 amino acids. Germline values: CDR1 WNHNN, CDR2 SYGVQD (reference sequence). In nucleotides, the CDR3 is TGCGCCAGCAGTGACGGGGTGACCCAGTACTTC. It translates to CASSDGVTQYF.

The chain employs TRBV18 and TRBJ1-5; 11 bases are shared with TRBD1. Unmatched junction bases numbered 9, after V lost 8 bases and J lost 3 bases. This CDR3 is built from 16 residues. In germline, CDR1 is KGHSH, CDR2 LQKENI. In DNA, the CDR3 is TGTGCCAGCGCTTCCGGGACAGGGGGACCCAATCAGCCCCAGCATTTT. This gives the protein CASASGTGGPNQPQHF.

The chain has TRBV7-2 and TRBJ1-1, with D perhaps matching TRBD1 (5 bases). V was clipped by 5 bases and J by 7 bases, with 14 bases between them. CDR3 length equals 13 residues. CDR1 SGHTA and CDR2 FQGNSA come from the germline V gene. As DNA, the CDR3 is TGTGCCAGCAGCATTACGCCAGGGATTGAAGCTTTCTTT. This codes for CASSITPGIEAFF.

The chain employs TRBV30 and TRBJ1-1; D is undetermined. V shed 5 bases and J shed 1 base, with 11 bases lying between them. The CDR3 is 13 amino acids. Germline assignment: CDR1 GTSNPN and CDR2 SVGIG (reference sequence). The CDR3 coding sequence is TGTGCCTGGTCTGGGATCGGGAACACTGAAGCTTTCTTT. The encoded protein is CAWSGIGNTEAFF.

The gene calls are TRBV4-1 and TRBJ2-7, with D uncertain. The ends were cut back, 1 base at V and 6 bases at J, with 10 bases in the middle. Germline V CDR1 and CDR2: MGHRA, YSYEKL. The CDR3 is 13 residues long. CDR3 amino acids: CASSQGEEREQYF. Here the CDR3 DNA reads TGCGCCAGCAGCCAAGGAGAGGAGCGCGAGCAGTACTTC.

This chain uses TRBV18 with TRBJ1-4; TRBD1 is a possible D gene (5 bases). Trimming took 3 bases from V and 8 from J, leaving 16 bases between them. The CDR3 is 15 amino acids. CDR1 and CDR2 from the germline V gene are KGHSH and LQKENI. DNA of the CDR3: TGTGCCAGCTCACCCCGAGTCCAGGGAGGCGAAAAACTGTTTTTT. The encoded protein is CASSPRVQGGEKLFF.

The chain links TRBV27 to TRBJ2-2, with a possible D match to TRBD1 (6 bases). V shed 3 bases and J shed 3 bases, with 17 bases lying between them. CDR3 size: 17 residues. Germline V gene data show CDR1 as MNHEY and CDR2 as SMNVEV (reference sequence). CDR3 loop: CASSLSFGTTYTGELFF. In DNA form, the CDR3 reads TGTGCCAGCAGTTTGTCATTTGGGACAACCTACACCGGGGAGCTGTTTTTT.

The J gene is TRBJ2-1, the V gene TRBV2, with TRBD2 as a possible D gene (5 bases). This CDR3 contains 15 residues. Germline lookup yields CDR1 SNHLY and CDR2 FYNNEI. Trimming left V 7 bases short and J 0 bases short, with 13 bases between. The DNA of the CDR3 is TGTGCCAGCAATCGAGCGGTGGACTCCTACAATGAGCAGTTCTTC. This encodes CASNRAVDSYNEQFF.

The CDR3 loop is CASRGLGRRETQYF. The CDR3 DNA reads TGTGCCAGCAGAGGGTTAGGACGAAGGGAGACCCAGTACTTC. V usage is TRBV11-3 and J usage is TRBJ2-5; D gene ambiguous. V was trimmed by 6 bases and J by 5 bases, leaving 16 bases between them. CDR3 length equals 14 residues. Germline CDR1 reads SGHNT; CDR2 reads YENEEA.

This chain joins TRBV1 and TRBJ2-7; TRBD2 reflects the table's D call only, with no check against the DNA. TRBV1 is a known pseudogene. The CDR3 runs to 17 residues. CDR3 nucleotides: TGCACCAGCAGCCATCCCAAGACGGGGGTACCGACCTACGAGCAGTACTTC. Its protein is CTSSHPKTGVPTYEQYF.

The J gene is TRBJ1-1, the V gene TRBV2; D is unresolved. The ends were cut back, 3 bases at V and 11 bases at J, with 13 bases in the middle. This CDR3 region has 12 residues. CDR1 and CDR2 from the germline V gene are SNHLY and FYNNEI. The CDR3 nucleotides read TGTGCCAGCAGTGACACCCGACGGGTGGCTTTCTTT. Translation: CASSDTRRVAFF.

This clone has a handful of counts. The chain employs TRBV14 and TRBJ1-1; the match to TRBD1 covers 7 bases. The CDR3 has 16 residues. The V segment lost 4 bases and the J segment 1 base; nucleotides outside the gene matches: 9. Germline V gene lookup returns CDR1 SGHDN and CDR2 FVKESK. This CDR3 is CASSPSTTGRNTEAFF. DNA of the CDR3: TGTGCCAGCAGCCCTTCAACGACAGGGAGGAACACTGAAGCTTTCTTT.

This rearrangement joins TRBV6-5 to TRBJ1-1; D is uncertain. CDR3 length: 16 residues. Trimming took off 0 bases at V and 5 bases at J, with 16 bases between the two ends. Germline V lookup: CDR1 MNHEY, CDR2 SVGAGI. The chain's CDR3 is CASSYSRQLARTEAFF. CDR3 nucleotide sequence: TGTGCCAGCAGTTACTCGCGGCAGTTAGCGCGAACTGAAGCTTTCTTT.

This clone was seen only once. CDR3 DNA sequence: TGTGCCAGCAGTTTATCGGGGAGAGAGACCCAGTACTTC. Translated: CASSLSGRETQYF. This chain joins TRBV27 and TRBJ2-5; a weak D match, TRBD2 (5 bases). Trimming pared 0 bases from V and 4 bases from J, leaving 6 bases between. The V gene's germline CDR1 is MNHEY and CDR2 SMNVEV (reference sequence). This CDR3 has 13 amino acids.

The V and J genes are TRBV6-6 and TRBJ2-7, with TRBD2 matching over 10 bases. The CDR3 covers 15 residues. Germline V lookup: CDR1 MNHNY, CDR2 SVGAGI (reference sequence). V was pared by 6 bases and J by 0 bases, with 5 bases of the junction left unmatched. This CDR3 reads CASRLAGTGSYEQYF. CDR3 bases: TGTGCCAGCAGACTAGCGGGGACAGGCTCCTACGAGCAGTACTTC.

This clone was seen a few times. The gene calls are TRBV7-8 and TRBJ1-2; 7 bases are a match to TRBD1. This CDR3 has 13 amino acids. CDR1 is SGHVS, CDR2 FQNEAQ, per germline. The J segment lost 7 bases and the V segment lost 1 base, leaving 3 bases of the junction unmatched. The CDR3 sequence is CASSLGGQLGYTF. CDR3 in DNA: TGTGCCAGCAGCTTAGGGGGACAGCTTGGCTACACCTTC.

This chain joins TRBV7-9 and TRBJ1-6; 7 bases line up with TRBD1. Germline trimming cut 4 bases from V and 1 base from J; bases unmatched to any gene: 7. The CDR3 has 17 residues. Germline assignment: CDR1 SEHNR and CDR2 FQNEAQ (reference sequence). The CDR3 loop reads CASSSSNRGSYNSPLHF. CDR3 bases: TGTGCCAGCAGCTCTTCTAACAGGGGTTCCTATAATTCACCCCTCCACTTT.

The V gene is TRBV6-6, the J gene TRBJ2-1, with D perhaps matching TRBD1 (6 bases). Deletions cut 6 bases from V and 3 bases from J, with 15 bases between. The CDR3 is made up of 15 amino acids. Germline CDR1 MNHNY, CDR2 SVGAGI (reference sequence). CDR3 residues: CASSRRDIGYNEQFF. The DNA of the CDR3 is TGTGCCAGCAGCCGAAGGGACATCGGCTACAATGAGCAGTTCTTC.

The gene calls are TRBV30 and TRBJ2-3, with 9 bases fitting TRBD1. This CDR3 is 16 amino acids long. With V trimmed by 4 bases and J by 2 bases, 10 bases remained unmatched. In germline, CDR1 is GTSNPN, CDR2 SVGIG (reference sequence). This CDR3 is CAWTIGTGKYTDTQYF. CDR3 coding DNA: TGTGCCTGGACTATTGGGACAGGGAAATACACAGATACGCAGTATTTT.

Note on this clone: The junction differs from germline at one of its ends, possibly a read error. The J gene is TRBJ2-5, the V gene TRBV19; D possibly corresponds to TRBD2 (5 bases). CDR1 is LNHDA and CDR2 is SQIVND in the germline V gene (reference sequence). This CDR3 is built from 16 residues. The CDR3, as DNA: TGTGCCAGTTTCCCTGGCCGGGATTACATCCAAGCGACCCAGTACTTC. Translation: CASFPGRDYIQATQYF.

This clone was observed a handful of times. The chain has TRBV5-4 and TRBJ1-3; D is possibly TRBD1 (5 bases). V was trimmed by 2 bases and J by 4 bases, leaving 10 bases between them. The CDR3 spans 14 residues. Looked up from germline, CDR1 is SGHNT and CDR2 is YYREEE (reference sequence). CDR3 DNA: TGTGCCAGCAGCTTATCCGGGGCGGGAAACACCATATATTTT. As protein: CASSLSGAGNTIYF.